These T cell receptor beta chains were read from a single sample in a study of blood T cell repertoires in COVID-19. Data came from immunoSEQ multiplex PCR; TCRdb stores just in-frame clones and leaves some out. The sample lists about 480,000 clones; about 91% were seen once. Sequencing was performed on peripheral blood. Receptors originate from a man younger than 35 with COVID-19, enrolled during active disease. Each CDR3 is given with its conserved first and last residue. A D gene is named only where the DNA matches it firmly. For some rows the clone size is stated as once, few or many, or as a class when expanded; others skip it.

.	TRBV30	14	TRBJ1-5	.	TGTGCCTGGAGTGTACTGTCTAGCAATCAGCCCCAGCATTTT	CAWSVLSSNQPQHF
.	TRBV11-2	15	TRBJ2-1	.	TGTGCCAGCAGCCATAGCGGTAGCTCCTACAATGAGCAGTTCTTC	CASSHSGSSYNEQFF
.	TRBV2	14	TRBJ1-2	.	TGTGCCAGCAGTGAAAAGGAGGAGTACTATGGCTACACCTTC	CASSEKEEYYGYTF
.	TRBV6-5	14	TRBJ2-7	once	TGTGCCAGCAGGCGGACAGATTACTCCTACGAGCAGTACTTC	CASRRTDYSYEQYF
.	TRBV19	14	TRBJ2-7	.	TGTGCCAGTAGTATTGGACCTCAGGGGAACGAGCAGTACTTC	CASSIGPQGNEQYF
TRBD2	TRBV7-9	16	TRBJ2-3	.	TGTGCCAGCAGCCTCTCGGGCGGGAGGAGCACAGATACGCAGTATTTT	CASSLSGGRSTDTQYF
.	TRBV7-9	13	TRBJ2-7	.	TGTGCCAGCAGCTCGGCAGGCTCCTACGAGCAGTACTTC	CASSSAGSYEQYF
TRBD2	TRBV9	14	TRBJ2-1	.	TGTGCCAGTCGCGGGGGGGCTTCCTACAATGAGCAGTTCTTC	CASRGGASYNEQFF
.	TRBV6-6	13	TRBJ2-5	.	TGTGCCAGCAGAAAGGACAGACCCGAGACCCAGTACTTC	CASRKDRPETQYF
.	TRBV19	13	TRBJ2-7	.	TGTGCCAGTAGTTTTGGACAGTCATACGAGCAGTACTTC	CASSFGQSYEQYF
TRBD1	TRBV6-4	15	TRBJ2-7	.	TGTGCCAGCAGAGCTGAACAGGGGGTGGAATACGAGCAGTACTTC	CASRAEQGVEYEQYF
TRBD2	TRBV5-1	18	TRBJ2-3	.	TGCGCCAGCAGCTTGGGACTAGCGGGAGGGCAACGGACAGATACGCAGTATTTT	CASSLGLAGGQRTDTQYF
TRBD2	TRBV2	16	TRBJ2-5	.	TGTGCCAGCAGTGAATTCGGAGCGGGAGGGGAGGAGACCCAGTACTTC	CASSEFGAGGEETQYF
TRBD2	TRBV18	15	TRBJ2-3	.	TGTGCCAGCTCACCGCGGGAGGGTAGGGCAGATACGCAGTATTTT	CASSPREGRADTQYF
.	TRBV5-6	13	TRBJ2-7	.	TGTGCCAGCAGCTTGGAGGGATCGGGGGAGCAGTACTTC	CASSLEGSGEQYF
TRBD1	TRBV11-3	15	TRBJ2-2	.	TGTGCCAGCAGCTCAGGACAGGACAACACCGGGGAGCTGTTTTTT	CASSSGQDNTGELFF
.	TRBV2	15	TRBJ1-3	.	TGTGCCAGCACGGAGGATCGGGACATTAGAAACACCATATATTTT	CASTEDRDIRNTIYF
TRBD1	TRBV6-5	15	TRBJ1-6	.	TGTGCCAGCAGGTCGACAGGGGCCGGGGATTCACCCCTCCACTTT	CASRSTGAGDSPLHF
TRBD2	TRBV19	17	TRBJ2-1	.	TGTGCCAGTAGGCCGGGACTAGCGTCCTACTCCTACAATGAGCAGTTCTTC	CASRPGLASYSYNEQFF
.	TRBV15	15	TRBJ2-4	.	TGTGCCACCAGCAGAGACAGGGGTTCCAAAAACATTCAGTACTTC	CATSRDRGSKNIQYF
.	TRBV7-8	14	TRBJ1-1	.	TGTGCCAGCAGCCTACAGGGTGCGGACACTGAAGCTTTCTTT	CASSLQGADTEAFF
.	TRBV12-3/TRBV12-4	13	TRBJ2-3	.	TGTGCCAGCTCCCGGGAAATTGCGGATACGCAGTATTTT	CASSREIADTQYF
.	TRBV27	14	TRBJ2-1	once	TGTGCCAGCGCTAGGTTTCCCCGCGAGAATGAGCAGTTCTTC	CASARFPRENEQFF
TRBD2	TRBV18	17	TRBJ2-3	.	TGTGCCAGCTCACCACTAGCGGGGGGGCCGAGCACAGATACGCAGTATTTT	CASSPLAGGPSTDTQYF
TRBD1	TRBV24-1	15	TRBJ2-1	.	TGTGCCACCAGTGACCAGGGACAGAACTACAATGAGCAGTTCTTC	CATSDQGQNYNEQFF
TRBD1	TRBV5-1	16	TRBJ2-3	.	TGCGCCAGCAGCTTGGCGACAGGGGGCGGCACAGATACGCAGTATTTT	CASSLATGGGTDTQYF